This is a list of T cell receptor beta chains from one sample in a study of blood T cell repertoires in COVID-19. Using immunoSEQ multiplex PCR, the repertoire was profiled, and TCRdb retains in-frame clones only, with some absent. The sample comprises about 240,000 clones, around 88% of which are singletons, and about 3.5% rests with the top ten. Sequencing input: PBMCs or T cells enriched from blood (not recorded which). The receptors were sampled from a woman aged 40 to 50 with acute COVID-19. Each CDR3 is given without its conserved first and last residue.

CDR3 protein,CDR3 length,V gene,J gene
ASSQDRGTGGNEQF,14,TRBV4-2,TRBJ2-1
ASSRSGGELF,10,TRBV7-8,TRBJ2-2
ASSSYGAPGLAGVPHSSYNEQF,22,TRBV13,TRBJ2-1
ASGTVGHQPQH,11,TRBV2,TRBJ1-5
ASSFQGVGNTIY,12,TRBV28,TRBJ1-3
ASSLEGGTEAF,11,TRBV7-8,TRBJ1-1
ASSEHTGETDTQY,13,TRBV9,TRBJ2-3
ASSLSGGGDTQY,12,TRBV7-9,TRBJ2-3
ASRAADGNTIY,11,TRBV27,TRBJ1-3
ASSLTGFNTEAF,12,TRBV27,TRBJ1-1
ASSLSGGSYNEQF,13,TRBV7-9,TRBJ2-1
ASSGTLSTLAANVLT,15,TRBV2,TRBJ2-6
SVDHASSGTGLSYGYT,16,TRBV29-1,TRBJ1-2
ASSPLNTEAF,10,TRBV6-6,TRBJ1-1
ASSMAGANNEQF,12,TRBV19,TRBJ2-1
ASSLPGGNTEAF,12,TRBV7-8,TRBJ1-1
ASSIRSSGSSSPYEQY,16,TRBV19,TRBJ2-7
ASSLRPRGSTGELF,14,TRBV5-1,TRBJ2-2
ASRGGAVGANVLT,13,TRBV9,TRBJ2-6
ATRQGLETQY,10,TRBV19,TRBJ2-5
ASSLDRAGSNEQF,13,TRBV7-9,TRBJ2-1
SVVSSGGNTEAF,12,TRBV29-1,TRBJ1-1
ASSMVGRGATDTQY,14,TRBV19,TRBJ2-3
SVTGTNTEAF,10,TRBV29-1,TRBJ1-1